The source of this T cell receptor (beta chain) is a study of cytomegalovirus exposure and HLA in healthy donors. Study-wide results and limits: Later analysis placed DRB1 highest and HLA-C lowest in TCR association rates, which differed by HLA locus.

All donors participated as healthy donors of bone marrow. Nominally healthy donors were sampled, though unrecorded immune exposures were likely. A single count supports this clone. What it binds is unknown. Trimming took 6 bases from V and 1 from J, leaving 9 bases between them. Germline V gene lookup returns CDR1 MNHEY and CDR2 SVGAGI. This CDR3 contains 13 residues. Use of 60 Vbeta and 13 Jbeta primers characterized the PCR. Assay used: immunoSEQ multiplex PCR; TCRdb lists only in-frame clones, some missing. The table has about 180,000 clones, over 70% seen once. The J gene is TRBJ1-1, the V gene TRBV6-5; a weak D match, TRBD1 (5 bases). This TCR derives from a male donor in good health and CMV-seronegative. The sequencing input was PBMCs. The CDR3 region has the DNA TGTGCCAGCAGGGGGGGAGGGAACACTGAAGCTTTCTTT. It specifies CASRGGGNTEAFF.